Each of the 24 T cell receptor beta chains below was sequenced from the same sample in a study of a mutant IDH1 vaccine in newly diagnosed glioma. Antigens of these TCRs are unknown. Method: immunoSEQ multiplex PCR; TCRdb's copy keeps in-frame clones and lacks some. The sample lists over 55,000 clones; around 80% were seen once. The time point: week 23, last vaccination. Each dose delivered 300 ug of mutant IDH1 20-mer peptide subcutaneously with imiquimod. Sample: PBMCs, taken from a glioma patient whose treatment included an IDH1 peptide vaccine. The receptors originated from a middle-aged woman with glioma. Some clones in this sample may be carry-over from other donors' samples.

DNA of the CDR3: TGTGCCAGCAGCGAGGGACAGGCCACGGGTGGCTACACCTTC. Translating it yields CASSEGQATGGYTF. This chain connects TRBV5-6 to TRBJ1-2; 8 bases agree with TRBD1. The CDR3 is 14 amino acids. V lost 4 bases, J lost 7 bases, and 9 bases stayed unmatched. The V gene's germline CDR1 is SGHDT and CDR2 YYEEEE.

The rearrangement links TRBV7-9 to TRBJ2-5; a possible D gene is TRBD1 (5 bases). The CDR3 has 15 residues. Looked up from germline, CDR1 is SEHNR and CDR2 is FQNEAQ (reference sequence). V lost 5 bases and J lost 2, with 15 bases in between. CDR3 sequence (DNA): TGTGCCAGCAGCGTAAGTCGACAGCAACAAGAGACCCAGTACTTC. Translating it yields CASSVSRQQQETQYF.

The rearrangement uses TRBV30 and TRBJ2-3, with D possibly matching TRBD1 (5 bases). Germline values: CDR1 GTSNPN, CDR2 SVGIG (reference sequence). V lost 3 bases and J 4 bases, leaving 11 bases between the germline ends. The CDR3 totals 13 residues. CDR3: CAWRIARADTQYF. The CDR3 region has the DNA TGTGCCTGGAGGATAGCCAGGGCAGATACGCAGTATTTT. The full variable domain, in which reference TRBV30 and TRBJ2-3 provide the parts outside the CDR3, is SQTIHQWPATLVQPVGSPLSLECTVEGTSNPNLYWYRQAAGRGLQLLFYSVGIGQISSEVPQNLSASRPQDRQFILSSKKLLLSDSGFYLCAWRIARADTQYFGPGTRLTVL.

This chain joins TRBV4-3 and TRBJ2-6, with 7 nucleotides matching TRBD1. The CDR3 consists of 16 residues. The germline V gene has CDR1 LGHNA and CDR2 YSLEER. V lost 4 bases to trimming and J lost 3 bases; unmatched junction nucleotides: 6. In DNA form, the CDR3 reads TGCGCCAGCAGCCCCGGTACAGGGGATGGGGCCAACGTCCTGACTTTC. It specifies CASSPGTGDGANVLTF.

The CDR3 DNA sequence: TGTGCCAGCAGCTCCGGGACAGGACTAGCGGGGTTTGAGTTCTTC. Translation gives CASSSGTGLAGFEFF. V is TRBV5-6 and J is TRBJ2-1; 12 positions match TRBD2. V lost 3 bases, J lost 14 bases, and 12 bases stayed unmatched. CDR3 length: 15 residues. Germline-derived CDR1 and CDR2 are SGHDT and YYEEEE.

The V call is TRBV4-1, the J call TRBJ2-5; TRBD2 is a possible D gene (6 bases). Trimming removed 5 bases at V and 3 bases at J, with 16 bases between. From germline, CDR1 is MGHRA and CDR2 YSYEKL. The CDR3 extends over 15 amino acids. The CDR3 region is CASSASQRLEETQYF. For the CDR3, the DNA is TGCGCCAGCAGCGCAAGCCAACGACTAGAAGAGACCCAGTACTTC.

V gene TRBV11-3 combines with J gene TRBJ1-1; TRBD1 is a possible D gene (5 bases). The V gene's germline CDR1 is SGHNT and CDR2 YENEEA. The CDR3 is made up of 14 amino acids. Trimming took off 5 bases at V and 9 bases at J, with 19 bases between the two ends. The CDR3 reads CASSPRAGLAKAFF. CDR3 sequence (DNA): TGTGCCAGCAGCCCCCGGGCGGGACTGGCTAAAGCTTTCTTT.

The gene calls are TRBV7-2 and TRBJ2-7; tentative D call: TRBD1 (5 bases). CDR1 is SGHTA and CDR2 is FQGNSA in the germline V gene. Deletions cut 3 bases from V and 2 bases from J, with 11 bases between. The CDR3 spans 14 residues. The CDR3 sequence: CASSLKTGAYEQYF. The CDR3 region has the DNA TGTGCCAGCAGCTTGAAAACAGGAGCCTACGAGCAGTACTTC.

The chain uses TRBV29-1 and TRBJ2-5; D tentatively fits TRBD1 or TRBD2 (7 bases each). CDR3 length: 13 residues. Germline CDR1 SQVTM, CDR2 ANQGSEA. With 4 bases removed from V and 6 bases from J, the gap between germline ends came to 15 bases. The CDR3 DNA follows: TGCAGCGTTGGATTTCAGGGGGGGCAGACCCAGTACTTC. Amino acids: CSVGFQGGQTQYF.

The chain joins TRBV7-9 to TRBJ1-3; D is undetermined. The length of the CDR3 is 16 residues. V lost 3 bases and J 2 bases, leaving 14 bases between the germline ends. Germline CDR1 is SEHNR and CDR2 is FQNEAQ (reference sequence). This chain's CDR3 is CASSFNHGAAGNTIYF. CDR3 nucleotide sequence: TGTGCCAGCAGCTTCAACCATGGAGCCGCTGGAAACACCATATATTTT.

This chain joins TRBV19 and TRBJ1-5; weak D call: TRBD1 (6 bases). This CDR3 has 17 residues. Trimming pared 5 bases from V and 2 bases from J, leaving 19 bases between. Germline lookup yields CDR1 LNHDA and CDR2 SQIVND (reference sequence). In DNA, the CDR3 is TGTGCCAGTAGTTTCCCCACTTTACAGGGAGGCAATCAGCCCCAGCATTTT. Its protein is CASSFPTLQGGNQPQHF.

This sequence joins TRBV7-8 and TRBJ2-3; 12 nucleotides align to TRBD2. In germline, CDR1 is SGHVS, CDR2 FQNEAQ. The CDR3 runs 15 residues. The V gene end was trimmed by 1 base and the J gene end by 5 bases; junction bases not matched to a gene: 1. Here the CDR3 DNA reads TGTGCCAGCAGCTTAGGACTAGCGGGGGTAGATACGCAGTATTTT. Protein: CASSLGLAGVDTQYF.

The chain recombines TRBV5-6 with TRBJ2-1; 7 nucleotides align to TRBD1. Per germline, CDR1 SGHDT and CDR2 YYEEEE. This CDR3 is 15 amino acids long. The V segment lost 0 bases and the J segment 4 bases; nucleotides outside the gene matches: 4. This chain's CDR3 is CASSLVQGMYNEQFF. Written as DNA, the CDR3 is TGTGCCAGCAGCTTGGTACAGGGGATGTACAATGAGCAGTTCTTC. Using reference TRBV5-6 and TRBJ2-1 for the parts outside the CDR3, the full variable domain is DAGVTQSPTHLIKTRGQQVTLRCSPKSGHDTVSWYQQALGQGPQFIFQYYEEEERQRGNFPDRFSGHQFPNYSSELNVNALLLGDSALYLCASSLVQGMYNEQFFGPGTRLTVL.

This sequence joins TRBV11-2 and TRBJ2-7; 7 nucleotides agree with TRBD1. CDR3 length equals 13 residues. Per germline, CDR1 SGHAT and CDR2 FQNNGV. Germline trimming cut 4 bases from V and 3 bases from J; bases unmatched to any gene: 3. CDR3 bases: TGTGCCAGCAGCTCGGGACAGAACTACGAGCAGTACTTC. Translated, it gives CASSSGQNYEQYF.

J is TRBJ1-2 and V is TRBV5-1, with no clear D. The CDR3 covers 12 residues. CDR1 and CDR2 from the germline V gene are SGHRS and YFSETQ. Trimming stripped 0 bases from V and 2 bases from J, with 2 bases between. As DNA, the CDR3 is TGCGCCAGCAGCTTGGGAAACTATGGCTACACCTTC. This codes for CASSLGNYGYTF.

The V gene is TRBV10-3, the J gene TRBJ1-2; maybe TRBD1 (5 bases). Trimming removed 1 base at V and 12 bases at J, with 18 bases between. The germline V gene has CDR1 ENHRY and CDR2 SYGVKD. The CDR3 length is 14 residues. The DNA of the CDR3 is TGTGCCATCAGTGAGTACGGGGAAGAGGGGCCGGACACCTTC. It specifies CAISEYGEEGPDTF.

The CDR3 protein is CASSDQPGEDQPQHF. The DNA for the CDR3 is TGTGCCAGCAGTGACCAACCAGGGGAGGATCAGCCCCAGCATTTT. The V call is TRBV6-4, the J call TRBJ1-5; perhaps TRBD1 as D (6 bases). Germline V gene data show CDR1 as MRHNA and CDR2 as SNTAGT. Trimming stripped 2 bases from V and 5 bases from J, with 13 bases between. The CDR3 runs to 15 residues.

J is TRBJ2-3 and V is TRBV7-6, with D hard to call. The CDR3 has 15 residues. Trimming stripped 0 bases from V and 0 bases from J, with 7 bases between. Germline V CDR1 and CDR2: SGHVS, FNYEAQ. The CDR3 sequence: CASSLADGSTDTQYF. In DNA, the CDR3 is TGTGCCAGCAGCTTAGCGGACGGGAGCACAGATACGCAGTATTTT.

This clone was seen a few times. The V call is TRBV7-9, the J call TRBJ2-3, with 7 bases that match TRBD2. This CDR3 comprises 11 residues. The germline V gene has CDR1 SEHNR and CDR2 FQNEAQ (reference sequence). The V segment lost 3 bases and the J segment 10 bases; nucleotides outside the gene matches: 1. DNA of the CDR3: TGTGCCAGCAGCTTGGGGGGGTCGCAGTATTTT. Its translation: CASSLGGSQYF.

This chain connects TRBV2 to TRBJ1-5; D might be TRBD1 (6 bases). Trimming removed 6 bases from V and 0 bases from J, with 15 bases in between. Germline V gives CDR1 SNHLY, CDR2 FYNNEI. The CDR3 spans 16 residues. The CDR3 spells CASSPGQKYSNQPQHF. The CDR3 DNA reads as TGTGCCAGCAGCCCGGGACAAAAATATAGCAATCAGCCCCAGCATTTT.

The chain has TRBV27 and TRBJ1-4, with D perhaps matching TRBD1 (5 bases). Germline V gene sequence: CDR1 MNHEY, CDR2 SMNVEV (reference sequence). The CDR3 extends over 14 amino acids. Trimming took 5 bases from V and 8 from J, leaving 15 bases between them. This CDR3 reads CASSEQVSGEKLFF. In DNA, the CDR3 is TGTGCCAGCAGTGAACAGGTCTCGGGGGAAAAACTGTTTTTT.

This chain uses TRBV4-1 with TRBJ2-1; 8 bases are shared with TRBD2. CDR1 MGHRA and CDR2 YSYEKL come from the germline V gene. CDR3 length equals 15 residues. The V segment lost 4 bases and the J segment 8 bases; nucleotides outside the gene matches: 10. The CDR3, as DNA: TGCGCCAGCAGCCCCGGGCGGGGGGAAAGGTATGAGCAGTTCTTC. This encodes CASSPGRGERYEQFF.

V is TRBV2 and J is TRBJ1-1; a possible D gene is TRBD1 (5 bases). The CDR3 totals 12 residues. Trimming pared 11 bases from V and 4 bases from J, leaving 14 bases between. Germline lookup yields CDR1 SNHLY and CDR2 FYNNEI. The CDR3 coding sequence is TGTGCCGGGGGGACTTTGAGCACTGAAGCTTTCTTT. The encoded protein is CAGGTLSTEAFF. Together with reference TRBV2 and TRBJ1-1, the CDR3 gives the full variable domain: EPEVTQTPSHQVTQMGQEVILRCVPISNHLYFYWYRQILGQKVEFLVSFYNNEISEKSEIFDDQFSVERPDGSNFTLKIRSTKLEDSAMYFCAGGTLSTEAFFGQGTRLTVV.

This chain connects TRBV9 to TRBJ1-1; D gene uncertain. V gave up 0 bases and J gave up 0 bases, with 9 bases separating them. This CDR3 region has 15 residues. Germline loops: CDR1 SGDLS, CDR2 YYNGEE. CDR3 sequence (DNA): TGTGCCAGCAGCGTAGTCACGGGCCTGAACACTGAAGCTTTCTTT. Translation gives CASSVVTGLNTEAFF. Drawing the rest from reference TRBV9 and TRBJ1-1, the complete variable domain is DSGVTQTPKHLITATGQRVTLRCSPRSGDLSVYWYQQSLDQGLQFLIQYYNGEERAKGNILERFSAQQFPDLHSELNLSSLELGDSALYFCASSVVTGLNTEAFFGQGTRLTVV.